This T cell receptor beta chain appears in the sequencing data of a study of T cell responses to AZD1222 COVID-19 vaccine. Study-wide points: Only after the peak T cell response were repertoires sampled. The study found Spike-specific TCR breadth and depth rose after two AZD1222 doses.

About this clone itself: Its target is not known.

Using immunoSEQ multiplex PCR, the repertoire was profiled, and TCRdb retains in-frame clones only, with some absent. The profile shows around 30,000 clones, over 90% of them singletons. CDR3 length: 15 residues. CDR1 and CDR2 from the germline V gene are SEHNR and FQNEAQ (reference sequence). V was clipped by 3 bases and J by 0 bases; unmatched bases: 2. This receptor was obtained from an adult in good health. The starting material was peripheral blood, obtained on day 0 of AZD1222 vaccination. This chain uses TRBV7-9 with TRBJ2-1; 7 nucleotides align to TRBD2. CDR3 sequence (DNA): TGTGCCAGCAGCTTTCTAGCGGACTCCTACAATGAGCAGTTCTTC. Translated: CASSFLADSYNEQFF.